These T cell receptor beta chains were read from a single sample in a study of early T cells in non-severe SARS-CoV-2 infection. TCRdb analysed the 5' RACE reads with MiXCR anew, one entry per CDR3 protein. The top ten clones hold roughly 1.3% of a sample with some 98,000 distinct CDR3 sequences, approximately 16% of them seen once. What was sequenced was whole blood. The receptors shown here come from an adult who was a healthcare worker with PCR-confirmed SARS-CoV-2 infection or an uninfected control (not recorded which). CDR3s include the opening cysteine and the closing phenylalanine or tryptophan. Each record gives: V gene, J gene, CDR3 protein.

v_call: TRBV4-3; j_call: TRBJ1-2; cdr3_aa: CASSQDGAGPVYGYTF
v_call: TRBV29-1; j_call: TRBJ1-2; cdr3_aa: CSVGQEQGYTF
v_call: TRBV27; j_call: TRBJ2-1; cdr3_aa: CASSLRLANEQFF
v_call: TRBV20-1; j_call: TRBJ2-7; cdr3_aa: CSAHDPGTGRSYEQYF
v_call: TRBV29-1; j_call: TRBJ2-1; cdr3_aa: CSVEVAMNNEQFF
v_call: TRBV19; j_call: TRBJ2-1; cdr3_aa: CASSIGVLEQFF
v_call: TRBV11-2; j_call: TRBJ2-3; cdr3_aa: CAIIQGAGDTQYF
v_call: TRBV25-1; j_call: TRBJ1-2; cdr3_aa: CANSELGGNYGYTF
v_call: TRBV4-3; j_call: TRBJ2-1; cdr3_aa: CASSLTMGDYNEQFF
v_call: TRBV11-2; j_call: TRBJ2-7; cdr3_aa: CASSLRQPRGRAHEQYF
v_call: TRBV23-1; j_call: TRBJ2-7; cdr3_aa: CASSQSYSPLNEQYF
v_call: TRBV29-1; j_call: TRBJ1-3; cdr3_aa: CSVQFGTAGNTIYF
v_call: TRBV6-1; j_call: TRBJ2-7; cdr3_aa: CASSELWEASYEQYF
v_call: TRBV12-3/TRBV12-4; j_call: TRBJ2-1; cdr3_aa: CASSRPGQGNYNEQFF
v_call: TRBV11-2; j_call: TRBJ2-5; cdr3_aa: CASSLVAGRYQETQYF